This TCR beta chain derives from a study of blood T cell repertoires in COVID-19 (dated by TCRdb to 2019 to 2021). Background for the entire study: Collaborator samples came from the United States, Italy and Spain and covered acute and convalescent phases of COVID-19. Subjects who had been exposed to COVID-19, were actively infected with it, or had recovered from it provided the deeply sampled blood TCRbeta repertoires that made up the dataset. Where available, HLA class I and class II types were taken from metadata supplied by the sample provider and were not determined by assay-based typing. The material from the prospective study consisted of cDNA or gDNA derived from T cells, B-cell-depleted T cells, or PBMCs. The samples were drawn from the first 160 participants of the ongoing ImmuneRACE study and from some 1,300 subjects provided by 6 global collaborators. The sample metadata nearly always contained a de-identified subject ID, COVID-19 status, age in years and sex. A freely available public database, intended as a resource for researchers studying the immune response to SARS-CoV-2, is where the repertoires were released.

The CDR3, cysteine through valine, is 15 amino acids long. The entry retains the CDR3 DNA only, 45 bases that are in frame from base 1. The V and J ends are trimmed by 6 bases and 3 bases, leaving 18 bases between them. The germline V gene specifies MNHEY as CDR1 and SVGEGT as CDR2. What the authors observed across the whole study: The amount of clinical and demographic metadata varied by source and participant and was provided uncurated.

To note about this clone: Its antigen is unknown. No base-level quality is on record; no much larger clone is a single base apart.

Participants in the prospective study were aged roughly 18 to 100 years, lived in about two dozen United States geographic areas, and enrolled through a virtual design. In the prospective study, participants were assigned to cohorts based on the clinical history participants reported in a screening survey and a study questionnaire. ImmuneRACE Cohort 3 recovered participants were defined by two consecutive negative NP/OP PCR tests, healthcare professional clearance, or symptom resolution. Each participant in the prospective study had whole blood, serum and a nasopharyngeal or oropharyngeal swab collected by mobile phlebotomists. Prospective study participants could optionally give additional blood draws and questionnaires over an approximately 2-month period. Blood samples from the prospective study were shipped frozen or at room temperature prior to DNA extraction. TCRbeta CDR3 regions were amplified from genomic DNA by means of the immunoSEQ Assay, a bias-controlled multiplex PCR. The original methods were these. The number of nucleated cells in each sample was estimated by amplification of reference gene primers within the assay. To quantify the absolute abundance of each unique TCRbeta CDR3 rearrangement, sequence reads were collapsed and filtered. Productive Simpson clonality was computed per sample as the square root of Simpson's diversity index over productive rearrangements. TCRdb took over this immuneACCESS table, retaining in-frame rearrangements with V and J assigned. Such tables are incomplete; in checked studies, under half of the missing clones stem from an unresolved V gene, and the remainder is unexplained. V and J calls and clone size are those listed in that table; D and trimming were worked out from the DNA. Here the sample has approximately 170,000 clones; less than 85% occur a single time. 4.4% of the sample rests with the top ten.

The receptor comes from a woman between 45 and 65 years old who had recovered from COVID-19. Source material: PBMCs or T cells enriched from blood (not recorded which). Recombination joined TRBV6-2 or TRBV6-3 with TRBJ2-7; a tentative D match to TRBD2 spans 7 bases. In nucleotide form, the sequence is TGTGCCAGCAGCCAAAGTTGGGGGGGCCGCTACGAGCAGTACGTC. This gives the protein CASSQSWGGRYEQYV.